This TCR beta chain was recovered during a study of OX40 agonist ivuxolimab in advanced cancers. Study-wide results and caveats: At doses 0.1 to 3.0 mg/kg, CD4+ and CD8+ clones expanded.

Assay: immunoSEQ multiplex PCR; the TCRdb copy retains only in-frame clones and omits some. The table shows about 58,000 clones, with 75% to 90% occurring only once. The V gene lost 6 bases and the J gene lost 4 bases, with 15 bases spanning the gap. Germline-derived CDR1 and CDR2 are SNHLY and FYNNEI. The CDR3 sequence is 15 residues long. Only a few counts were recorded for this clone. Its cognate antigen is unknown. The sample was CD4+ or CD8+ T cells sorted from blood, taken in a trial of the OX40 agonist ivuxolimab. This TCR came from an adult with an advanced solid tumor such as melanoma, head and neck, liver or kidney cancer. The chain combines TRBV2 with TRBJ1-4, with unresolved D. CDR3 DNA: TGTGCCAGCAGCAAGAAGAGTAAAGATAATGAAAAACTGTTTTTT. This translates into CASSKKSKDNEKLFF.